The clone carrying this TCR beta chain was counted many times. Its antigen is as yet unknown. The germline V gene has CDR1 MDHEN and CDR2 SYDVKM. V was clipped by 2 bases and J by 6 bases; unmatched bases: 6. The length of the CDR3 is 16 residues. TCR beta CDR3 sequences were amplified from RNA transcripts. The TCR CDR3 was amplified in a first-round RT-PCR using the HTBI primer set. A single record per CDR3 protein comes from TCRdb applying MiXCR to the multiplex PCR reads. The top ten clones hold approximately 14% of a sample with fewer than 600,000 distinct CDR3 sequences, around 15% of them seen once. The data were taken from a study of T cells in Graves' hyperthyroidism and ophthalmopathy. Whole-study findings and limits: Stable hyperthyroidism was separated from ophthalmopathy by a model based on 13 V-J features.

This sequence was found in a woman in her thirties or forties with Graves' hyperthyroidism. The chain uses TRBV28 and TRBJ2-2, with 10 bases identical to TRBD1. The sequenced material came from blood. CDR3 DNA sequence: TGTGCCAGCAGTTTAGGGGGACAGGGGATGTCCGGGGAGCTGTTTTTT. This encodes CASSLGGQGMSGELFF.